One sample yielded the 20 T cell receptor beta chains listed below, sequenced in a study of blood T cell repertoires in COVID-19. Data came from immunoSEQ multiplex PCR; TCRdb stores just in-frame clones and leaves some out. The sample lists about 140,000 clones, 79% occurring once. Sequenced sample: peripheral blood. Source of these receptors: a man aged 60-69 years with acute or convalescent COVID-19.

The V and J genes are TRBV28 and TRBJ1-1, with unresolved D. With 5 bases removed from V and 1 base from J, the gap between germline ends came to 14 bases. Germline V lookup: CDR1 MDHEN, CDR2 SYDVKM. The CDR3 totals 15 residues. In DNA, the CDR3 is TGTGCCAGCAGTCCATCCTGGGGAGAGAACACTGAAGCTTTCTTT. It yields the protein CASSPSWGENTEAFF.

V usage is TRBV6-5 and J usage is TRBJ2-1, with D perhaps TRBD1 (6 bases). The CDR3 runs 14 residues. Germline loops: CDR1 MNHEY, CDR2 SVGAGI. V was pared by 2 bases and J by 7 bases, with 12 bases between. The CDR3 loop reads CASSYPGTRNEQFF. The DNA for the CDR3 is TGTGCCAGCAGTTACCCCGGGACAAGGAATGAGCAGTTCTTC.

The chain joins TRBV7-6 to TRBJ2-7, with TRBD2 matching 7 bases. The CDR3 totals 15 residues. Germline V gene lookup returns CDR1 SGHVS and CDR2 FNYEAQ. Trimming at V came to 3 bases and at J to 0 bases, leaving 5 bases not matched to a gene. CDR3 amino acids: CASSLERGPSYEQYF. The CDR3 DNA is TGTGCCAGCAGCTTGGAGCGGGGACCCTCCTACGAGCAGTACTTC.

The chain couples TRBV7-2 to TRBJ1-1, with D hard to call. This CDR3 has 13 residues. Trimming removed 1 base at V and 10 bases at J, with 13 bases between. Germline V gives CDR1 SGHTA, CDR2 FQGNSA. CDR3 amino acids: CASSLGQALGAFF. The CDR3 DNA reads TGTGCCAGCAGCTTAGGGCAGGCCCTGGGAGCTTTCTTT. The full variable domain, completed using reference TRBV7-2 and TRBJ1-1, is GAGVSQSPSNKVTEKGKDVELRCDPISGHTALYWYRQSLGQGLEFLIYFQGNSAPDKSGLPSDRFSAERTGGSVSTLTIQRTQQEDSAVYLCASSLGQALGAFFGQGTRLTVV.

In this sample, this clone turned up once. The CDR3 nucleotides read TGTGCCAGCACCGAGGCCACGGCGGTTGGCTACACCTTC. It specifies CASTEATAVGYTF. V gene TRBV25-1 combines with J gene TRBJ1-2; no firm D call. This CDR3 region has 13 residues. Germline lookup yields CDR1 MGHDK and CDR2 SYGVNS. The V end lost 7 bases, the J end lost 7 bases, and 16 bases lay between the germline ends.

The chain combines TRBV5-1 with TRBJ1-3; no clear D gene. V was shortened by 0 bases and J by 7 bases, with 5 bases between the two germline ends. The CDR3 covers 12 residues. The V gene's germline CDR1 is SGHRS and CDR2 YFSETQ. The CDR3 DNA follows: TGCGCCAGCAGCTTGGGAGGGAACACCATATATTTT. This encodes CASSLGGNTIYF.

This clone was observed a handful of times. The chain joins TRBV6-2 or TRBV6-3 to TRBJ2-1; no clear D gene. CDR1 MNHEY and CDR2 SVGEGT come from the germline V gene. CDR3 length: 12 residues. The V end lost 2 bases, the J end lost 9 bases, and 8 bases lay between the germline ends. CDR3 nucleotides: TGTGCCAGCAGTTACCTAGTCGTTGAGCAGTTCTTC. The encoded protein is CASSYLVVEQFF.

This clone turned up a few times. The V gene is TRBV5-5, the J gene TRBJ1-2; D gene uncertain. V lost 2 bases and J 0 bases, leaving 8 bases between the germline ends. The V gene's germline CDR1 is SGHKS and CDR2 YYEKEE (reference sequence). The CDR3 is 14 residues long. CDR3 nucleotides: TGTGCCAGCAGCTTCGCTCCAGCTAACTATGGCTACACCTTC. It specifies CASSFAPANYGYTF. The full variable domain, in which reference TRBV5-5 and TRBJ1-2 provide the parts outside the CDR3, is DAGVTQSPTHLIKTRGQQVTLRCSPISGHKSVSWYQQVLGQGPQFIFQYYEKEERGRGNFPDRFSARQFPNYSSELNVNALLLGDSALYLCASSFAPANYGYTFGSGTRLTVV.

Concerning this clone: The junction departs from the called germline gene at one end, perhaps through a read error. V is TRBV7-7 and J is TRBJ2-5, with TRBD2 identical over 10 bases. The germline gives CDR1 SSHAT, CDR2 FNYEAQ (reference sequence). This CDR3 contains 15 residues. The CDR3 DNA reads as TGTGCTAGCAGCTTAGGGACTAGCGAACAAGAGACCCAGTACTTC. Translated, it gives CASSLGTSEQETQYF.

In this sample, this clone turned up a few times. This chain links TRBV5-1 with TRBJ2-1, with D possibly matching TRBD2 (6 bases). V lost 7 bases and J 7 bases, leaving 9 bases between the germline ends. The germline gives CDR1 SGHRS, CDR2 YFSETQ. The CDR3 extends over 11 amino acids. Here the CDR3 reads CASSLANEQFF. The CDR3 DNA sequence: TGCGCCAGCTCTCTAGCGAATGAGCAGTTCTTC.

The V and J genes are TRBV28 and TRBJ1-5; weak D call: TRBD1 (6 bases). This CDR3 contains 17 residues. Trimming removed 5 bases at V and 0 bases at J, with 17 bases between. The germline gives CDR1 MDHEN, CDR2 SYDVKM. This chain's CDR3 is CASSPSDRFYSNQPQHF. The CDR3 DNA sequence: TGTGCCAGCAGTCCTTCCGACAGGTTCTATAGCAATCAGCCCCAGCATTTT.

CDR3 in amino acids: CASRSRGGGTQYF. CDR3 in DNA: TGTGCCAGCAGAAGCAGGGGCGGAGGGACCCAGTACTTC. This sequence joins TRBV16 and TRBJ2-5, with D possibly TRBD1 on 6 matching bases. The length of the CDR3 is 13 residues. Germline V gene lookup returns CDR1 KGHSY and CDR2 FQNENV. V shed 6 bases and J shed 7 bases, with 15 bases lying between them.

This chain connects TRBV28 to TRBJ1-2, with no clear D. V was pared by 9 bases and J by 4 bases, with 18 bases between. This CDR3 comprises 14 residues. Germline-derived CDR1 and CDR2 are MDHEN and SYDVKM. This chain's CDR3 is CASRLGKPSYGYTF. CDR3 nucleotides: TGTGCCAGTCGACTTGGCAAACCCTCCTATGGCTACACCTTC.

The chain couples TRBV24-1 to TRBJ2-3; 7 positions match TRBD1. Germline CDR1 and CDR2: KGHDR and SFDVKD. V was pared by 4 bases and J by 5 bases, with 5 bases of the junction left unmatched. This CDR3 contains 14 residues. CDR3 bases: TGTGCCACCAGTGAACAAAACAGGGGAGATACGCAGTATTTT. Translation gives CATSEQNRGDTQYF.

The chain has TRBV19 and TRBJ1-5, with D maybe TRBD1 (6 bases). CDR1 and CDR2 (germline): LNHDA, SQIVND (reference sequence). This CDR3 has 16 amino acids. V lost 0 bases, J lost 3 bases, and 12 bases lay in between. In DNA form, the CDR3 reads TGTGCCAGTAGTATAGAACCAGGGGCCTACAATCAGCCCCAGCATTTT. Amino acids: CASSIEPGAYNQPQHF.

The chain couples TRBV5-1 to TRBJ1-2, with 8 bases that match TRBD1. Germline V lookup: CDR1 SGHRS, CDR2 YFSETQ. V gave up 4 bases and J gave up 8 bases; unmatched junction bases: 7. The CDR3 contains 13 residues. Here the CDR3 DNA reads TGCGCCAGCAGCATGACAGGGGAAGGCGGCTACACCTTC. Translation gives CASSMTGEGGYTF. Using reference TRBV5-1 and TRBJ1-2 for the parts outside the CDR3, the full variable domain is KAGVTQTPRYLIKTRGQQVTLSCSPISGHRSVSWYQQTPGQGLQFLFEYFSETQRNKGNFPGRFSGRQFSNSRSEMNVSTLELGDSALYLCASSMTGEGGYTFGSGTRLTVV.

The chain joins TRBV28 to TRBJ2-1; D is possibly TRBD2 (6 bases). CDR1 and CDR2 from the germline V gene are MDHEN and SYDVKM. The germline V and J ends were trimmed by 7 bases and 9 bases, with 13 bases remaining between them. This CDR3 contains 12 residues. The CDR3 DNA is TGTGCCAGCAACGGGGGATTCCGTGAGCAGTTCTTC. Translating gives CASNGGFREQFF.

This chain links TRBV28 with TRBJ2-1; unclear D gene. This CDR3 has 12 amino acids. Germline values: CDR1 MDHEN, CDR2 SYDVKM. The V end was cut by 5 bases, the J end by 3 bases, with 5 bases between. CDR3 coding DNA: TGTGCCAGCAGTCTTTACTACAATGAGCAGTTCTTC. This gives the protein CASSLYYNEQFF.

For the CDR3, the DNA is TGTGCCAGCAGCTTAGTCGGCGGCTACAATGAGCAGTTCTTC. Amino acids: CASSLVGGYNEQFF. The chain carries TRBV7-2 and TRBJ2-1, with D hard to call. The germline gives CDR1 SGHTA, CDR2 FQGNSA. V dropped 1 base and J dropped 3 bases, with 7 bases sitting between them. The CDR3 spans 14 residues.

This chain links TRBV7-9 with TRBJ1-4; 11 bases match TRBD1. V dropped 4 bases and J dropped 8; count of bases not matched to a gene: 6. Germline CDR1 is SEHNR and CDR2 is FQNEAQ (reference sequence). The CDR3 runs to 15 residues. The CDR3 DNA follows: TGTGCCAGCAGCTCCGGGACAGGGGGACGGGAAAAACTGTTTTTT. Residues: CASSSGTGGREKLFF.